These 26 T cell receptor beta chains originate from one sample sequenced in a study of T cell changes during pregnancy in multiple sclerosis. Libraries were prepared by immunoSEQ multiplex PCR; TCRdb keeps only in-frame clonotypes and omits some of them. The sample shows roughly 63,000 clones, 85% to 95% of them seen only once. The sample here was CD8+ T cells from peripheral blood mononuclear cells, taken in the second trimester of pregnancy. The source is a female donor with multiple sclerosis, enrolled in a pregnancy study.

J is TRBJ2-1 and V is TRBV4-2; the D gene is possibly TRBD2 (6 bases). The CDR3 is 13 residues long. Between the trimmed V and J ends, which lost 4 bases and 5 bases, there was a span of 9 bases. Germline V gives CDR1 LGHNA, CDR2 YNFKEQ. DNA of the CDR3: TGTGCCAGCAGCCCCTGGAGGGACAATGAGCAGTTCTTC. It encodes CASSPWRDNEQFF.

Here the CDR3 DNA reads TGTGCCAGCAGCTCGCCCCGGGACAGAAACTACAATGAGCAGTTCTTC. Its translation: CASSSPRDRNYNEQFF. The chain uses TRBV7-9 and TRBJ2-1; 7 bases agree with TRBD1. Per germline, CDR1 SEHNR and CDR2 FQNEAQ (reference sequence). The ends lost 4 bases at V and 3 bases at J; junction bases unmatched: 9. The CDR3 is 16 amino acids.

This chain connects TRBV28 to TRBJ1-2; 7 bases map to TRBD1. J lost 4 bases, V lost 8 bases, and 10 bases had no gene match. Germline CDR1 MDHEN, CDR2 SYDVKM. CDR3 length equals 14 residues. The CDR3, as DNA: TGTGCCAGCGAAAGGCCGGGACAGCCCTATGGCTACACCTTC. It is translated as CASERPGQPYGYTF.

The V and J genes are TRBV7-9 and TRBJ2-7, with TRBD2 matching over 10 bases. The CDR3 runs 16 residues. V shed 5 bases and J 3 bases; nucleotides not matched to a gene: 10. The germline V gene encodes CDR1 SEHNR and CDR2 FQNEAQ (reference sequence). The CDR3: CASSTPLAGEVYEQYF. The DNA of the CDR3 is TGTGCCAGCAGCACACCTCTAGCGGGAGAGGTCTACGAGCAGTACTTC.

The gene calls are TRBV11-2 and TRBJ1-4; TRBD1 might be the D (5 bases). Trimming shortened V by 4 bases and J by 12 bases, and 18 bases separated the two germline ends. CDR1 and CDR2 (germline): SGHAT, FQNNGV. The CDR3 contains 14 residues. The CDR3 region is CASSSPRRLQELFF. The CDR3 nucleotides are TGTGCCAGCAGCTCCCCCCGAAGGCTACAGGAACTGTTTTTT.

The chain couples TRBV5-1 to TRBJ2-2, with TRBD2 matching 9 bases. The CDR3 covers 17 residues. With 0 bases clipped from V and 5 bases from J, the junction kept 8 bases outside the gene matches. CDR1 is SGHRS, CDR2 YFSETQ, per germline. Here the CDR3 DNA reads TGCGCCAGCAGCTTGGGGCGGGAGGGCCAACGAACCGGGGAGCTGTTTTTT. Translated: CASSLGREGQRTGELFF.

The chain recombines TRBV9 with TRBJ1-4; weak D call: TRBD1 (5 bases). From germline, CDR1 is SGDLS and CDR2 YYNGEE. Trimming removed 0 bases from V and 4 bases from J, with 16 bases in between. There are 17 residues in the CDR3. The CDR3 loop is CASSVEISVGGNEKLFF. For the CDR3, the DNA is TGTGCCAGCAGCGTAGAGATCTCGGTGGGGGGTAATGAAAAACTGTTTTTT.

J is TRBJ2-2 and V is TRBV9; D call uncertain. Germline V CDR1 and CDR2: SGDLS, YYNGEE. This CDR3 contains 14 residues. Between the trimmed V and J ends, which lost 0 bases and 3 bases, there was a span of 6 bases. The CDR3: CASSVDSHTGELFF. The CDR3 DNA reads as TGTGCCAGCAGCGTAGATAGTCACACCGGGGAGCTGTTTTTT.

In its sample, this clone was seen once. The chain is built from TRBV28 and TRBJ2-1, with 11 bases matching TRBD2. The trim removed 2 bases at V and 5 bases at J, leaving 11 bases unmatched. Germline values: CDR1 MDHEN, CDR2 SYDVKM. This CDR3 contains 18 residues. CDR3 sequence reads: CASSLPPLAGGLDNEQFF. CDR3 sequence (DNA): TGTGCCAGCAGTTTACCTCCCCTAGCGGGAGGCTTAGACAATGAGCAGTTCTTC.

The chain joins TRBV27 to TRBJ2-7; D remains unclear. Trimming shortened V by 5 bases and J by 7 bases, and 15 bases separated the two germline ends. CDR1 is MNHEY, CDR2 SMNVEV, per germline (reference sequence). CDR3 size: 13 residues. CDR3 sequence: CASSPGLREEQYF. The DNA of the CDR3 is TGTGCCAGCAGTCCCGGGTTACGTGAAGAGCAGTACTTC.

The chain joins TRBV28 to TRBJ2-1; 9 bases are a match to TRBD2. From germline, CDR1 is MDHEN and CDR2 SYDVKM. The CDR3 length is 16 residues. The V and J ends lost 4 bases and 10 bases, in that order; junction bases with no gene match: 14. CDR3: CASSSTGKGLAGEQFF. Written as DNA, the CDR3 is TGTGCCAGCAGTTCCACGGGGAAGGGACTAGCAGGAGAGCAGTTCTTC. Complete variable domain (other parts from reference TRBV28 and TRBJ2-1): DVKVTQSSRYLVKRTGEKVFLECVQDMDHENMFWYRQDPGLGLRLIYFSYDVKMKEKGDIPEGYSVSREKKERFSLILESASTNQTSMYLCASSSTGKGLAGEQFFGPGTRLTVL.

The J gene is TRBJ1-2, the V gene TRBV27, with D possibly being TRBD1 (6 bases). The CDR3 is 14 residues long. Germline CDR1 MNHEY, CDR2 SMNVEV (reference sequence). V lost 3 bases and J lost 8, with 16 bases in between. CDR3 amino acids: CASSFIRGAGGYTF. Here the CDR3 DNA reads TGTGCCAGCAGTTTTATCCGGGGGGCGGGGGGCTACACCTTC.

V is TRBV5-1 and J is TRBJ2-1; 7 bases map to TRBD2. This CDR3 is built from 16 residues. Germline CDR1 is SGHRS and CDR2 is YFSETQ. J lost 9 bases, V lost 1 base, and 13 bases had no gene match. The CDR3 loop is CASSLYTGLGESEQFF. The CDR3 nucleotides read TGCGCCAGCAGCTTGTATACAGGACTAGGAGAGAGTGAGCAGTTCTTC. The variable domain in full, with the rest retrieved from reference TRBV5-1 and TRBJ2-1, is KAGVTQTPRYLIKTRGQQVTLSCSPISGHRSVSWYQQTPGQGLQFLFEYFSETQRNKGNFPGRFSGRQFSNSRSEMNVSTLELGDSALYLCASSLYTGLGESEQFFGPGTRLTVL.

The rearrangement links TRBV7-3 to TRBJ2-1; maybe TRBD2 (6 bases). V lost 6 bases to trimming and J lost 5 bases, with 11 bases between them. This CDR3 has 13 amino acids. Germline assignment: CDR1 SGHTA and CDR2 FQGTGA. The CDR3 here is CASRRGEDNEQFF. In DNA form, the CDR3 reads TGTGCCAGCAGGCGGGGAGAAGACAATGAGCAGTTCTTC.

This CDR3 reads CAWVPGGHSGANVLTF. The CDR3 region has the DNA TGTGCCTGGGTCCCCGGCGGACACTCTGGGGCCAACGTCCTGACTTTC. V is TRBV30 and J is TRBJ2-6, with D possibly being TRBD1 (5 bases). V gave up 5 bases and J gave up 0 bases, with 14 bases separating them. This CDR3 has 16 amino acids. CDR1 and CDR2 from the germline V gene are GTSNPN and SVGIG (reference sequence).

The chain couples TRBV23-1 to TRBJ2-7; D may be TRBD1 (5 bases). TRBV23-1 belongs to the ORF category, with a function that is uncertain. This CDR3 is built from 18 residues. V was cut by 3 bases and J by 5 bases, with 26 bases left in between. For the CDR3, the DNA is TGCGCCAGCAGTCATCCCTCCGGGTGGGGCGACCATCAGAACGAGCAGTACTTC. Protein product: CASSHPSGWGDHQNEQYF.

The chain has TRBV19 and TRBJ2-1; TRBD2 matches at 7 bases. Germline V lookup: CDR1 LNHDA, CDR2 SQIVND (reference sequence). The V gene end was trimmed by 5 bases and the J gene end by 9 bases; junction bases not matched to a gene: 4. This CDR3 is 12 amino acids long. CDR3 protein: CASSEGGPEQFF. Written as DNA, the CDR3 is TGTGCCAGTAGTGAGGGAGGGCCTGAGCAGTTCTTC.

The V gene is TRBV7-3, the J gene TRBJ2-3, with TRBD2 identical over 9 bases. There are 18 residues in the CDR3. Germline loops: CDR1 SGHTA, CDR2 FQGTGA. Trimming removed 2 bases from V and 0 bases from J; junction bases left unmatched: 9. The CDR3 region has the DNA TGTGCCAGCAGCTTAGGGTTAGCGGGGGCCTTTAGCACAGATACGCAGTATTTT. Translating it yields CASSLGLAGAFSTDTQYF.

This chain uses TRBV27 with TRBJ2-2, with 12 positions matching TRBD2. The CDR3 runs 16 residues. Trimming removed 3 bases from V and 3 bases from J; junction bases left unmatched: 2. Per the germline V gene, CDR1 is MNHEY and CDR2 is SMNVEV (reference sequence). The CDR3 DNA reads TGTGCCAGCAGTTTTCTAGCGGGGGGGTACACCGGGGAGCTGTTTTTT. Amino acid sequence: CASSFLAGGYTGELFF.

V is TRBV5-5 and J is TRBJ2-7; D possibly corresponds to TRBD2 (6 bases). CDR1 SGHKS and CDR2 YYEKEE come from the germline V gene (reference sequence). This CDR3 has 18 amino acids. The ends were cut back, 4 bases at V and 0 bases at J, with 23 bases in the middle. CDR3 in DNA: TGTGCCAGCAGCGGGGGGAAAAGAGATACTCTGAGCTCCTACGAGCAGTACTTC. It is translated as CASSGGKRDTLSSYEQYF. Drawing the rest from reference TRBV5-5 and TRBJ2-7, the complete variable domain is DAGVTQSPTHLIKTRGQQVTLRCSPISGHKSVSWYQQVLGQGPQFIFQYYEKEERGRGNFPDRFSARQFPNYSSELNVNALLLGDSALYLCASSGGKRDTLSSYEQYFGPGTRLTVT.

The chain links TRBV27 to TRBJ2-5, with D tentatively TRBD2 (5 bases). Trimming shortened V by 2 bases and J by 7 bases, and 8 bases separated the two germline ends. The CDR3 loop spans 12 amino acids. Germline V gives CDR1 MNHEY, CDR2 SMNVEV (reference sequence). CDR3 coding DNA: TGTGCCAGCAGTTTAGCCGGAGGGACCCAGTACTTC. Its protein product is CASSLAGGTQYF.

The CDR3 DNA reads as TGTGCCAGCAGCTCACTAGAATGGAGCACAGATACGCAGTATTTT. This codes for CASSSLEWSTDTQYF. V usage is TRBV7-2 and J usage is TRBJ2-3, with D possibly being TRBD2 (5 bases). CDR1 is SGHTA, CDR2 FQGNSA, per germline. This CDR3 has 15 amino acids. Trimming shortened V by 4 bases and J by 0 bases, and 11 bases separated the two germline ends.

The rearrangement uses TRBV12-5 and TRBJ1-3, with D unclear. Trimming pared 2 bases from V and 0 bases from J, leaving 17 bases between. Germline CDR1 LGHNT, CDR2 FRNRAP. The CDR3 consists of 18 residues. This CDR3 is CASGLPQLPRGSGNTIYF. The CDR3 coding sequence is TGTGCTAGTGGTTTGCCCCAACTTCCCCGGGGCTCTGGAAACACCATATATTTT.

V usage is TRBV30 and J usage is TRBJ2-7; 7 nucleotides line up with TRBD2. The V segment lost 0 bases and the J segment 4 bases; nucleotides outside the gene matches: 6. This CDR3 is 14 amino acids long. Germline values: CDR1 GTSNPN, CDR2 SVGIG (reference sequence). Written as DNA, the CDR3 is TGTGCCTGGAGTGTAGGCGGGAGTCGGTACGAGCAGTACTTC. Its translation is CAWSVGGSRYEQYF.

The chain has TRBV29-1 and TRBJ2-1; 9 bases map to TRBD1. The CDR3 extends over 14 amino acids. Losses at the gene ends were 4 bases for V and 8 bases for J; bases not matched to a gene: 9. Looked up from germline, CDR1 is SQVTM and CDR2 is ANQGSEA. CDR3 protein: CSVVPLDRGHEQFF. The CDR3 DNA reads as TGCAGCGTTGTCCCTTTGGACAGGGGACATGAGCAGTTCTTC.

This chain links TRBV5-6 with TRBJ2-3; TRBD2 might be the D (6 bases). Germline CDR1 SGHDT, CDR2 YYEEEE. Trimming took off 4 bases at V and 3 bases at J, with 15 bases between the two ends. CDR3 size: 15 residues. This chain's CDR3 is CASSLGGGCTDTQYF. CDR3 DNA: TGTGCCAGCAGCCTGGGTGGGGGGTGTACAGATACGCAGTATTTT.